This entry features one T cell receptor beta chain sequence. This record comes from a study of T cell changes during pregnancy in multiple sclerosis. Sequenced by immunoSEQ multiplex PCR; TCRdb stores in-frame clones only, minus some. The sample records some 97,000 clones, around nine tenths being singletons. V gave up 6 bases and J gave up 0 bases; unmatched junction bases: 6. This CDR3 comprises 15 residues. The germline V gene encodes CDR1 MDHEN and CDR2 SYDVKM. This chain uses TRBV28 with TRBJ1-2, with 8 bases aligning to TRBD1. This TCR was sampled from a female donor with multiple sclerosis, enrolled in a pregnancy study. This specimen was peripheral blood, taken in the second trimester of pregnancy. The DNA of the CDR3 is TGTGCCAGCAGGGACAGGGTGAAATCTAACTATGGCTACACCTTC. Translation: CASRDRVKSNYGYTF.